One TCR beta chain is described in this entry. Its antigen target is currently unknown. No base-level quality is on record; no much larger clone is a single base apart. This sample was included in a study of identical twins (dated by TCRdb to 2016 to 2018). In the study overall: To test whether fetal clonotypes persist, this study deep-sequenced TCR alpha and beta repertoires from monozygotic twins, from unrelated adults of various ages, and from cord blood. To rule out contamination, replicate twin experiments were performed at different times with different library preparation protocols.

V is pared back by 5 bases and J by 4 bases, with 19 bases lying between the germline termini. The CDR3 has 16 amino acids, counting the end cysteine and phenylalanine. Solely the CDR3 DNA is kept, with 48 bases framed from the first base. As encoded in the germline V gene (reference sequence), CDR1 is LNHNV while CDR2 is YYDKDF. General study outcomes and caveats: Excess twin sharing in beta out-of-frame sequences was weaker because fewer shared sequences lowered the signal-to-noise ratio. Abundant cord blood beta clonotypes carried fewer insertions; young adult naive repertoires showed a weaker similar trend, while memory repertoires showed none. Compared with coincidental sharing between unrelated individuals, out-of-frame TCR alpha sequences shared between twins had an excess of sequences with low generation probability. Out-of-frame TCR alpha sharing in monozygotic twins was systematically underestimated by recombination models, whereas sharing between unrelated individuals was in agreement with the recombination models. Invariant T cells such as MAIT and iNKT could partly confound zero-insertion analyses, although diverse VJ usage argued against such confounding for most clonotypes. Conclusions relied on cross-sectional statistical analysis, since the same donors could not be followed over many years.

Every donor was a healthy Caucasian. To prepare the library, 5' RACE was applied. Sequencer: Illumina HiSeq 2000. A universal primer binding site was introduced by template switching, and a unique molecular identifier was present in the final cDNA, enabling accurate counting of TCR cDNA molecules. Specific primers in the conserved constant-segment region were used to synthesize first-strand cDNA for TCR alpha and beta chains. To control for contamination, every cDNA library carried two barcodes: a SMART-Mk sample barcode plus Illumina barcodes. Two successive PCR steps introduced TruSeq adapter sequences along with Illumina sample barcodes. The TCR alpha and beta cDNA libraries were sequenced on the Illumina HiSeq platform using custom primers. The study's own analysis went as follows. Unique molecular identifiers were extracted from raw reads with MiGEC, and CDR3 positions were determined with MiXCR. Recombination models were inferred per individual with the repgenHMM and IGoR tools using an EM algorithm. Shared clonotype analysis was performed with the tcR package in R, normalizing sharing by the product of cloneset sizes. Out-of-frame nonproductive sequences were analyzed to study raw recombination free of thymic and clonal selection effects. In-frame beta chains were kept once TCRdb had trimmed the public reads at Q25 with fastp and called clones with MiXCR. For every CDR3 protein sequence, its rows merge into one entry that carries the most common genes and DNA. The V and J calls reflect TCRdb's pipeline rather than the authors' work. Here the sample has 1.5 million to 2 million distinct CDR3 sequences; around 33% occur a single time. Approximately 0.29% of the sample goes to the ten largest clones.

The V gene is TRBV15 and the J gene is TRBJ2-3, and perhaps TRBD1 as D gene, on 6 matching bases. The sequence derives from a newborn girl in good health. The sample comprised cord blood. The sequenced DNA is TGTGCCACCAGCCGCACCGGGACACCAAATTCAGATACGCAGTATTTT. It codes for CATSRTGTPNSDTQYF.